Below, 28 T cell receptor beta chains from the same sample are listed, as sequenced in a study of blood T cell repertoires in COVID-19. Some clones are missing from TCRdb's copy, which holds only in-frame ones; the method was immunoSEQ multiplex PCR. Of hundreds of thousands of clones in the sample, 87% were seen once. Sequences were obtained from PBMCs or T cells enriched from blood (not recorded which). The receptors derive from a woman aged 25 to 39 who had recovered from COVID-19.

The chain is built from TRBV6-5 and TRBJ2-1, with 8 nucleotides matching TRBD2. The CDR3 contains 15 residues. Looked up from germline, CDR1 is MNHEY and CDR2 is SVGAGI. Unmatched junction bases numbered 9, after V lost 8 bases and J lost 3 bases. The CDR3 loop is CASVGLLAGYNEQFF. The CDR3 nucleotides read TGTGCCAGCGTGGGGCTGCTAGCGGGCTACAATGAGCAGTTCTTC.

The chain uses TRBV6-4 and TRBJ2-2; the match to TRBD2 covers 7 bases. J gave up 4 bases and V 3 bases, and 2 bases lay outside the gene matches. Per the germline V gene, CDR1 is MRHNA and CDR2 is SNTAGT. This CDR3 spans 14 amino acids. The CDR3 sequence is CASSETGGTGELFF. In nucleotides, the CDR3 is TGTGCCAGCAGTGAGACGGGGGGCACCGGGGAGCTGTTTTTT.

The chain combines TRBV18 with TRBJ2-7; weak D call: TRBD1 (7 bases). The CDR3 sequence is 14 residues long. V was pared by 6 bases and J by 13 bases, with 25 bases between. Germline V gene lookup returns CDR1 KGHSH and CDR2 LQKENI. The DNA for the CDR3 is TGTGCCAGCTCCCCGGGGGTCCCCCGGGACAGACGATACTTC. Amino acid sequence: CASSPGVPRDRRYF.

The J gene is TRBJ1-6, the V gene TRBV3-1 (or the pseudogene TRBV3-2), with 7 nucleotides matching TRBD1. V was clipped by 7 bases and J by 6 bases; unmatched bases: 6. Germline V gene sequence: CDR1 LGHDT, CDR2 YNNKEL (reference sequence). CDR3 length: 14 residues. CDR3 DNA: TGTGCCAGCACCTCGACAGGGTTTAATTCACCCCTCCACTTT. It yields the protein CASTSTGFNSPLHF.

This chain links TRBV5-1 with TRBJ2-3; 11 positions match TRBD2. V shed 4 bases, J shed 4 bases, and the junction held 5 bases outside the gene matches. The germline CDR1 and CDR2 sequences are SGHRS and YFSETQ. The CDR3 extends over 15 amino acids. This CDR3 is CASSISGGVADTQYF. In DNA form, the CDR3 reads TGCGCCAGCAGCATTAGCGGGGGGGTTGCAGATACGCAGTATTTT. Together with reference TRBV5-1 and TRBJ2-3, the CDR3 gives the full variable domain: KAGVTQTPRYLIKTRGQQVTLSCSPISGHRSVSWYQQTPGQGLQFLFEYFSETQRNKGNFPGRFSGRQFSNSRSEMNVSTLELGDSALYLCASSISGGVADTQYFGPGTRLTVL.

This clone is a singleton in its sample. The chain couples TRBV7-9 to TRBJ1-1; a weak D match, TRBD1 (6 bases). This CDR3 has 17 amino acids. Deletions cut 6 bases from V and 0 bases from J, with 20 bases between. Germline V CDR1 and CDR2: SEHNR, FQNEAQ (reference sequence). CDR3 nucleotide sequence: TGTGCCAGCAGTCAACGAGGCAGGGGAGAATTGAACACTGAAGCTTTCTTT. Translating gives CASSQRGRGELNTEAFF.

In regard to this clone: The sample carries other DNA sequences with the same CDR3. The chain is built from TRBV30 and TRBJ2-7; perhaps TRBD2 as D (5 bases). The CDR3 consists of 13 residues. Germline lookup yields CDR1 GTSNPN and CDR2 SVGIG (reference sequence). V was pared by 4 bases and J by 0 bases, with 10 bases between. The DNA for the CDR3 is TGTGCCTGGAATCGGGATAGCTCCTACGAGCAGTACTTC. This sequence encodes CAWNRDSSYEQYF.

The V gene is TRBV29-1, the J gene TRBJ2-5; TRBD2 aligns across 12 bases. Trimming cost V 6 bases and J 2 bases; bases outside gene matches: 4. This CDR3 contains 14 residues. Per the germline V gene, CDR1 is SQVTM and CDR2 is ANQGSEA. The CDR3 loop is CSVVTSGGQETQYF. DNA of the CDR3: TGCAGCGTCGTGACTAGCGGGGGTCAAGAGACCCAGTACTTC.

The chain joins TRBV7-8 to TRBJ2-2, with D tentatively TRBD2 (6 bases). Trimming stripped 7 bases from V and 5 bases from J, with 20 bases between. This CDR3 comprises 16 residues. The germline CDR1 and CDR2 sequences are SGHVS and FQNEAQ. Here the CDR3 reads CASKIVPRESTGELFF. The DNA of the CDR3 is TGTGCCAGCAAGATCGTCCCCCGGGAGTCGACCGGGGAGCTGTTTTTT.

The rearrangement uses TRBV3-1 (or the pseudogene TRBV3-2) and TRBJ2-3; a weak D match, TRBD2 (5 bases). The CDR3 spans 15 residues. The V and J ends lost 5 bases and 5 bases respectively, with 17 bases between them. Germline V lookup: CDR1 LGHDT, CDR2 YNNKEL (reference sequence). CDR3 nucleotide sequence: TGTGCCAGCAGCGTCGGAGCGGAGGCAATAGATACGCAGTATTTT. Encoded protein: CASSVGAEAIDTQYF.

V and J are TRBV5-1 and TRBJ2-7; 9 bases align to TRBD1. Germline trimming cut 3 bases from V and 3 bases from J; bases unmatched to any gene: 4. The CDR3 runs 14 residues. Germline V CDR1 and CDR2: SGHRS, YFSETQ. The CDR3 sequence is CASSSDRGFYEQYF. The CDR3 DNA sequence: TGCGCCAGCAGCTCGGACAGGGGATTCTACGAGCAGTACTTC.

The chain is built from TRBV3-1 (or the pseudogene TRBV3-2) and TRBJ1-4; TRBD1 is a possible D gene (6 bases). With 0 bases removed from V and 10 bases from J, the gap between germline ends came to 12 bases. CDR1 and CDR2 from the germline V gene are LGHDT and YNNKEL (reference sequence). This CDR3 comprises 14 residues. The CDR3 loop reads CASSQDKGEGKLFF. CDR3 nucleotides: TGTGCCAGCAGCCAAGACAAGGGGGAAGGAAAACTGTTTTTT.

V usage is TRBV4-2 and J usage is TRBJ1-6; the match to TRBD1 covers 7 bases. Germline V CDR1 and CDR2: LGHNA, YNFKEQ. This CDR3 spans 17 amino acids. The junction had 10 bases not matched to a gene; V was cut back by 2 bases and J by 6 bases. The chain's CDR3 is CASSQTALTGINSPLHF. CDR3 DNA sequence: TGTGCCAGCAGCCAAACTGCCCTGACAGGGATTAATTCACCCCTCCACTTT.

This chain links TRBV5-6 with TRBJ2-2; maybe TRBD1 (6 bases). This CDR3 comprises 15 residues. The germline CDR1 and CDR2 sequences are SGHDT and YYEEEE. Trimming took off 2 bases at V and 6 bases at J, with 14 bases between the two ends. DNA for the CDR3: TGTGCCAGCAGCTTAGTTAACAGGGATTCCGGGGAGCTGTTTTTT. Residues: CASSLVNRDSGELFF.

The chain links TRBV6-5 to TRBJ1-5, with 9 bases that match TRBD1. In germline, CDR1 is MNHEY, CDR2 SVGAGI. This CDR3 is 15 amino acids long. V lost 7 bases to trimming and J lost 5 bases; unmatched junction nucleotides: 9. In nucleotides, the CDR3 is TGTGCCAGCATCATAAGGGGGGACAGGGATCAGCCCCAGCATTTT. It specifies CASIIRGDRDQPQHF.

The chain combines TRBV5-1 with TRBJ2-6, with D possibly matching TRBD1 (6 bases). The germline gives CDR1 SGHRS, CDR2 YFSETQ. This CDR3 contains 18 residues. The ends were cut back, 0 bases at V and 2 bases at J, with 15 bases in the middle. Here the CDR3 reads CASSLVGSGQPGANVLTF. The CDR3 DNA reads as TGCGCCAGCAGCTTGGTAGGGTCTGGACAGCCTGGGGCCAACGTCCTGACTTTC.

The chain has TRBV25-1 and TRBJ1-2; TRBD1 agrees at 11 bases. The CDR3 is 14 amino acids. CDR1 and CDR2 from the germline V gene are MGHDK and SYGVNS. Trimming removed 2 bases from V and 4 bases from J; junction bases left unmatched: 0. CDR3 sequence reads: CASSEGQGAYGYTF. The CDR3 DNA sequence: TGTGCCAGCAGTGAAGGACAGGGGGCCTATGGCTACACCTTC.

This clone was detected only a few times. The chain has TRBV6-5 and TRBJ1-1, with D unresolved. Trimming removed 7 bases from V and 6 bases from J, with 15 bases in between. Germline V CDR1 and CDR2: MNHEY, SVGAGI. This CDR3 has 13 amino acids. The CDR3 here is CASTTFGLPEAFF. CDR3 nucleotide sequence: TGTGCCAGCACTACCTTTGGTTTACCTGAAGCTTTCTTT.

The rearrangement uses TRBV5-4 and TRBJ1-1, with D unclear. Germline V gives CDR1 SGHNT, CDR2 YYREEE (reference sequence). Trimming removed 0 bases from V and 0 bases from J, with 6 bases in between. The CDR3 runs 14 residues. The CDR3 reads CASSLGSVNTEAFF. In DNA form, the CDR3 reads TGTGCCAGCAGCTTGGGGTCAGTGAACACTGAAGCTTTCTTT.

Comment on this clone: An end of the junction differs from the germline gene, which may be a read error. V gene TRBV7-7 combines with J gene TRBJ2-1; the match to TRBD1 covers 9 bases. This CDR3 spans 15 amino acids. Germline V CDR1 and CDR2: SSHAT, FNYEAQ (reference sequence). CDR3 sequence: CASSPGTGRYNEQFF. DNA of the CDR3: TGTGCTAGCAGCCCAGGGACAGGGCGCTACAATGAGCAGTTCTTC.

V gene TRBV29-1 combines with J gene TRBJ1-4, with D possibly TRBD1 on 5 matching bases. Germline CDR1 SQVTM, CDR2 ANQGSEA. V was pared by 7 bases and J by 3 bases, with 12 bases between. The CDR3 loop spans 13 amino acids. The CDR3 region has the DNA TGCAGCGCTGAGACAGACTCTAATGAAAAACTGTTTTTT. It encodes CSAETDSNEKLFF. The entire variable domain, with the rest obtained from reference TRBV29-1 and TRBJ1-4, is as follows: SAVISQKPSRDICQRGTSLTIQCQVDSQVTMMFWYRQQPGQSLTLIATANQGSEATYESGFVIDKFPISRPNLTFSTLTVSNMSPEDSSIYLCSAETDSNEKLFFGSGTQLSVL.

CDR3 sequence reads: CASSPGLAAYNEQFF. The CDR3 nucleotides are TGTGCCAGTAGTCCCGGACTAGCGGCCTACAATGAGCAGTTCTTC. The genes are TRBV19 and TRBJ2-1; TRBD2 aligns across 10 bases. The CDR3 runs 15 residues. Germline CDR1 and CDR2: LNHDA and SQIVND (reference sequence). With V trimmed by 5 bases and J by 2 bases, 3 bases remained unmatched.

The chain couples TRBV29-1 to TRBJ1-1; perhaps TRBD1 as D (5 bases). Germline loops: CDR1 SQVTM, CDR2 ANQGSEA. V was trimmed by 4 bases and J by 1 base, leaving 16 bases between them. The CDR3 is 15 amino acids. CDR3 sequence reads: CSVAEGARPNTEAFF. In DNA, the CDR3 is TGCAGCGTTGCAGAAGGGGCACGGCCGAACACTGAAGCTTTCTTT.

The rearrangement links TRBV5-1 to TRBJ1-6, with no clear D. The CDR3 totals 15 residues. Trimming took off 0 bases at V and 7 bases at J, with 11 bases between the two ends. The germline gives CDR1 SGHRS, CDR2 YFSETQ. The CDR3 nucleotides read TGCGCCAGCAGCTTGGGTGGGCAGACGAATTCACCCCTCCACTTT. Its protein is CASSLGGQTNSPLHF.

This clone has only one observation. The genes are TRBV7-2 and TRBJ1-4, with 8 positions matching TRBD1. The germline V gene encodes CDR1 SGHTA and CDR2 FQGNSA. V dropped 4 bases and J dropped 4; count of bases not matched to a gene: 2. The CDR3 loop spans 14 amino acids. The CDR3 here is CASSSDRDNEKLFF. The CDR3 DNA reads TGTGCCAGCAGCTCGGACAGGGATAATGAAAAACTGTTTTTT.

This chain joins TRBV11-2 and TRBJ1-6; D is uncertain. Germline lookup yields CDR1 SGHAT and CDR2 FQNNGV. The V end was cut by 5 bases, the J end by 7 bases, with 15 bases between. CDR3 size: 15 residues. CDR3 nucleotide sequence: TGTGCCAGCAGCCCTACTTTGGGAGAGAATTCACCCCTCCACTTT. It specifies CASSPTLGENSPLHF.

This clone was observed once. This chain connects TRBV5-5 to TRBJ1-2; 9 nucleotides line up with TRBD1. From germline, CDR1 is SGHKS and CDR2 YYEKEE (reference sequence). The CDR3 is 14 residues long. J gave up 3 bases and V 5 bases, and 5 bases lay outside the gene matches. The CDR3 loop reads CASSEDRGDYGYTF. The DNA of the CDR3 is TGTGCCAGCAGTGAAGACAGGGGGGACTATGGCTACACCTTC.

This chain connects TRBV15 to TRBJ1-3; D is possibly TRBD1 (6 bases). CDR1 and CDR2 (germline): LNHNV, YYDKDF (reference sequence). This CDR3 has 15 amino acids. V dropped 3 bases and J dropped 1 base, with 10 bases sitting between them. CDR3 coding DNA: TGTGCCACCAGCAGCACCAGGGGTTCTGGAAACACCATATATTTT. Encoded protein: CATSSTRGSGNTIYF.